This entry describes one T cell receptor (beta chain). What it recognizes is unknown. The data belong to a study of cytomegalovirus exposure and HLA in healthy donors. Study conclusions and caveats: In vitro testing confirmed three CMV-associated chains as specific for CMV antigens. In an earlier analysis, about 87% or about 30%: the productive usage of most TCR beta V segments. A later analysis found common viral pathogens apparently linked to several of the most significant clusters. Most subjects' HLA-A and HLA-B alleles were reportedly predicted from TCR beta sequences.

PCR amplification relied on 60 Vbeta primers (plus 13 Jbeta primers). Profiling relied on immunoSEQ multiplex PCR, and the TCRdb table lists in-frame clones only, not all of them. This sample has more than 80,000 clones, with roughly 76% found just once. Source material: PBMCs. This clonotype was sampled from a woman aged 60 to 75 in good health and CMV-seropositive.

CDR3 sequence: CATSRGASYEQYF. The CDR3 DNA reads as TGTGCCACCAGCAGAGGGGCGAGCTACGAGCAGTACTTC. The chain has TRBV15 and TRBJ2-7, with D hard to call. Trimming shortened V by 1 base and J by 3 bases, and 7 bases separated the two germline ends. Germline CDR1 is LNHNV and CDR2 is YYDKDF (reference sequence). The CDR3 extends over 13 amino acids.